This T cell receptor (beta chain) was observed in a study of regulatory T cells in long-lasting Graves disease. Whole-study findings and limits: Among the persistent patients, about 3,000 public clonotypes were shared, more than the approximately 1,000 shared among new patients. Persistent Graves' disease cases displayed lower TCR diversity than newly diagnosed ones.

Noted time point: persistent/refractory GD, antithyroid drugs over 5 years with positive TRAb. PBMCs provided the RNA from which the TCR library was made. Notes on this clonotype: Its antigen is not identified.

Assembly of TCR beta libraries relied on iRepertoire HTBI primers together with Arm-PCR of CDR3 regions. TCRdb ran MiXCR on the multiplex PCR reads and lists one entry per CDR3 protein. The sample gives approximately 400,000 distinct CDR3 sequences, 23% of which show up once; roughly 30% is in the top ten. This sample comprised peripheral blood mononuclear cells (PBMCs), obtained when the disease was refractory, from a patient treated with antithyroid drugs. The sequence derives from a female donor with Graves disease.

CDR3 sequence: CASPLGTGELFF. The CDR3 DNA reads as TGTGCCAGCCCGTTAGGTACCGGGGAGCTGTTTTTT. The genes are TRBV6-1 and TRBJ2-2; no definite D call. Germline V gene lookup returns CDR1 MNHNS and CDR2 SASEGT. The CDR3 extends over 12 amino acids. With 8 bases removed from V and 5 bases from J, the gap between germline ends came to 9 bases.